What follows are 20 T cell receptor beta chains derived from one specimen sequenced in a study of T cells in Graves' hyperthyroidism and ophthalmopathy. Using RNA transcripts as the source, TCR beta CDR3 regions were amplified. An initial round of RT-PCR targeting the TCR CDR3 relied on the HTBI primer set. Each CDR3 protein is one row after TCRdb ran MiXCR on the multiplex PCR reads. The sample has about 360,000 distinct CDR3 sequences, approximately 13% seen once. The sample was blood. These TCRs come from a woman aged 18-35 years with Graves' hyperthyroidism.

This clonotype was seen repeatedly, ten times or more. The rearrangement links TRBV20-1 to TRBJ1-3; 7 bases map to TRBD1. CDR1 DFQATT and CDR2 SNEGSKA come from the germline V gene (reference sequence). This CDR3 has 15 amino acids. The V and J ends lost 6 bases and 2 bases, in that order; junction bases with no gene match: 10. In DNA, the CDR3 is TGCAGTGCCAGGCCGACAGGGAAAGCTGGAAACACCATATATTTT. This translates into CSARPTGKAGNTIYF.

At least ten counts were recorded for this clonotype. The rearrangement links TRBV13 to TRBJ1-2; D is uncertain. V shed 2 bases and J shed 2 bases, with 9 bases lying between them. The CDR3 is 14 residues long. The V gene's germline CDR1 is PRHDT and CDR2 FYEKMQ (reference sequence). The CDR3 DNA sequence: TGTGCCAGCAGCTTATTCGACGGAAACTATGGCTACACCTTC. Amino acids: CASSLFDGNYGYTF.

This clonotype was observed a few times. The gene calls are TRBV20-1 and TRBJ1-5, with TRBD1 identical over 10 bases. The CDR3 loop spans 15 amino acids. CDR1 and CDR2 (germline): DFQATT, SNEGSKA (reference sequence). V shed 2 bases and J 5 bases; nucleotides not matched to a gene: 6. The CDR3 coding sequence is TGCAGTGCTAGAAGGGACAGGGGTTCCCATCAGCCCCAGCATTTT. Its translation is CSARRDRGSHQPQHF.

This chain links TRBV15 with TRBJ2-5; 8 nucleotides align to TRBD1. The J segment lost 1 base and the V segment lost 0 bases, leaving 4 bases of the junction unmatched. The CDR3 contains 16 residues. Germline V gene lookup returns CDR1 LNHNV and CDR2 YYDKDF (reference sequence). In DNA, the CDR3 is TGTGCCACCAGCAGAGACCAAGACAGGGGCCAAGAGACCCAGTACTTC. This codes for CATSRDQDRGQETQYF.

This clonotype showed up many times. The chain recombines TRBV7-9 with TRBJ1-6; no clear D. The ends were cut back, 1 base at V and 3 bases at J, with 7 bases in the middle. The CDR3 runs 15 residues. CDR1 is SEHNR and CDR2 is FQNEAQ in the germline V gene (reference sequence). The CDR3 spells CASSLVGNYNSPLHF. The CDR3 nucleotides are TGTGCCAGCAGCTTAGTAGGCAACTATAATTCACCCCTCCACTTT.

This clonotype was counted a few times. The J gene is TRBJ2-3, the V gene TRBV20-1; 8 bases are a match to TRBD2. The germline V gene encodes CDR1 DFQATT and CDR2 SNEGSKA (reference sequence). The CDR3 length is 15 residues. The junction had 10 bases not matched to a gene; V was cut back by 3 bases and J by 5 bases. The CDR3 is CSASVYGGEGDTQYF. In DNA form, the CDR3 reads TGCAGTGCTAGTGTGTACGGGGGGGAGGGAGATACGCAGTATTTT.

This clonotype was observed at least ten times. The chain uses TRBV28 and TRBJ2-2, with D tentatively TRBD2 (6 bases). The CDR3 has 15 amino acids. V was pared by 7 bases and J by 0 bases, with 12 bases between. CDR1 and CDR2 (germline): MDHEN, SYDVKM. The CDR3 nucleotides read TGTGCCAGCAAGGGGCGGGGAGCGAACACCGGGGAGCTGTTTTTT. Translating it yields CASKGRGANTGELFF.

This clonotype was seen many times. The V call is TRBV7-8, the J call TRBJ1-2; perhaps TRBD1 as D (6 bases). V lost 5 bases, J lost 1 base, and 14 bases lay in between. CDR1 is SGHVS and CDR2 is FQNEAQ in the germline V gene. The CDR3 totals 15 residues. The CDR3 DNA is TGTGCCAGCAGCCTTAGCTGGGGGCTTAACTATGGCTACACCTTC. This encodes CASSLSWGLNYGYTF.

This clonotype was picked up many times. The rearrangement links TRBV6-2 or TRBV6-3 to TRBJ1-4; D unclear. V lost 10 bases to trimming and J lost 2 bases, with 17 bases between them. CDR3 size: 15 residues. CDR1 MNHEY and CDR2 SVGEGT come from the germline V gene. In DNA form, the CDR3 reads TGTGCCACCTCGACGGATAGAGGGACTAATGAAAAACTGTTTTTT. This encodes CATSTDRGTNEKLFF.

This clonotype was observed once. CDR3: CASSPNRVEKLFF. CDR3 nucleotide sequence: TGTGCCAGTAGTCCCAACAGGGTTGAAAAACTGTTTTTT. The rearrangement joins TRBV19 to TRBJ1-4; D perhaps matches TRBD1 (6 bases). The V end lost 5 bases, the J end lost 7 bases, and 11 bases lay between the germline ends. The CDR3 spans 13 residues. Germline values: CDR1 LNHDA, CDR2 SQIVND (reference sequence).

Ten or more counts support this clonotype. The chain uses TRBV20-1 and TRBJ1-1; D is ambiguous. There are 14 residues in the CDR3. CDR1 is DFQATT and CDR2 is SNEGSKA in the germline V gene (reference sequence). V shed 7 bases and J shed 3 bases, with 18 bases lying between them. The CDR3 here is CSVAVPSFDTEAFF. The CDR3 nucleotides are TGCAGTGTCGCCGTTCCGTCCTTTGACACTGAAGCTTTCTTT.

The chain links TRBV7-9 to TRBJ1-2; no definite D call. V was cut by 3 bases and J by 4 bases, with 12 bases left in between. Germline V gene sequence: CDR1 SEHNR, CDR2 FQNEAQ (reference sequence). The CDR3 contains 14 residues. CDR3 amino acids: CASSFLSESYGYTF. The DNA of the CDR3 is TGTGCCAGCAGCTTCCTCAGTGAGTCCTATGGCTACACCTTC. The whole variable domain, filled in from reference TRBV7-9 and TRBJ1-2, reads DTGVSQNPRHKITKRGQNVTFRCDPISEHNRLYWYRQTLGQGPEFLTYFQNEAQLEKSRLLSDRFSAERPKGSFSTLEIQRTEQGDSAMYLCASSFLSESYGYTFGSGTRLTVV.

This clonotype was counted at least ten times. The genes are TRBV7-2 and TRBJ2-1, with a possible D match to TRBD1 (5 bases). This CDR3 spans 15 amino acids. Between the trimmed V and J ends, which lost 1 base and 6 bases, there was a span of 13 bases. Germline V gene lookup returns CDR1 SGHTA and CDR2 FQGNSA. DNA for the CDR3: TGTGCCAGCAGCTTAGATGGCTCTACAGGCAATGAGCAGTTCTTC. Residues: CASSLDGSTGNEQFF.

This clonotype has a count of ten or more. V gene TRBV6-1 combines with J gene TRBJ2-6, with D hard to call. V dropped 6 bases and J dropped 2 bases, with 11 bases sitting between them. Germline-derived CDR1 and CDR2 are MNHNS and SASEGT. The CDR3 runs 15 residues. The CDR3 nucleotides read TGTGCCAGCAGCTCAACGGAGACTGGGGCCAACGTCCTGACTTTC. Amino acids: CASSSTETGANVLTF.

The chain joins TRBV5-6 to TRBJ1-1; tentative D call: TRBD1 (5 bases). The V end lost 0 bases, the J end lost 12 bases, and 9 bases lay between the germline ends. The CDR3 has 11 amino acids. The germline V gene encodes CDR1 SGHDT and CDR2 YYEEEE. Here the CDR3 reads CASSLAGKPFF. DNA for the CDR3: TGTGCCAGCAGCTTGGCAGGGAAACCTTTCTTT.

This clonotype was observed many times. V usage is TRBV14 and J usage is TRBJ2-4; D gene ambiguous. This CDR3 is 15 amino acids long. From germline, CDR1 is SGHDN and CDR2 FVKESK. Trimming took off 3 bases at V and 0 bases at J, with 9 bases between the two ends. The CDR3 protein is CASSQLGGAKNIQYF. The DNA of the CDR3 is TGTGCCAGCAGCCAGCTCGGCGGAGCCAAAAACATTCAGTACTTC. Combining the CDR3 with reference TRBV14 and TRBJ2-4 gives the whole variable domain EAGVTQFPSHSVIEKGQTVTLRCDPISGHDNLYWYRRVMGKEIKFLLHFVKESKQDESGMPNNRFLAERTGGTYSTLKVQPAELEDSGVYFCASSQLGGAKNIQYFGAGTRLSVL.

This clonotype was counted ten times or more. The chain uses TRBV7-2 and TRBJ2-6; D call uncertain. V lost 5 bases, J lost 5 bases, and 10 bases lay in between. Looked up from germline, CDR1 is SGHTA and CDR2 is FQGNSA. The CDR3 is 14 amino acids. Written as DNA, the CDR3 is TGTGCCAGCAGCCCCTATAGCAGGGCCAACGTCCTGACTTTC. Its protein is CASSPYSRANVLTF.

There are many counts of this clonotype. J is TRBJ1-1 and V is TRBV30, with a possible D match to TRBD1 (5 bases). V was trimmed by 5 bases and J by 8 bases, leaving 18 bases between them. The CDR3 loop spans 13 amino acids. CDR1 and CDR2 (germline): GTSNPN, SVGIG (reference sequence). CDR3 region: CAWSRRSGGEAFF. CDR3 nucleotides: TGTGCCTGGTCCCGTCGGTCCGGGGGGGAAGCTTTCTTT. Together with reference TRBV30 and TRBJ1-1, the CDR3 gives the full variable domain: SQTIHQWPATLVQPVGSPLSLECTVEGTSNPNLYWYRQAAGRGLQLLFYSVGIGQISSEVPQNLSASRPQDRQFILSSKKLLLSDSGFYLCAWSRRSGGEAFFGQGTRLTVV.

The DNA for the CDR3 is TGCAGCGTTGAGGACGAGCTAAGCCTATATTTT. Translating gives CSVEDELSLYF. This sequence joins TRBV29-1 and TRBJ1-3; D is undetermined. Germline V CDR1 and CDR2: SQVTM, ANQGSEA. This CDR3 is built from 11 residues. With 3 bases removed from V and 14 bases from J, the gap between germline ends came to 14 bases.

To note about this clonotype: A clone one base away is much larger, so this may be a read error. V usage is TRBV11-1 and J usage is TRBJ1-1; TRBD1 might be the D (6 bases). Germline CDR1 and CDR2: SGHAT and FQDESV (reference sequence). This CDR3 region has 14 residues. The DNA of the CDR3 is TGTGCCAGCAGCTTCGGGGGCGGGAACGCTGAAGCTTTCTTT. It translates to CASSFGGGNAEAFF.